This section outlines one T cell receptor beta chain sequence together with its context. Produced via immunoSEQ multiplex PCR; TCRdb's table is partial and in-frame only. The table records about 120,000 clones, approximately 87% of them present only once. This sample was included in a study of blood T cell repertoires in COVID-19. At the level of the study: Nucleic acid was either cDNA or gDNA, and it came from T cells, B-cell-depleted T cells, or PBMCs.

The origin of this receptor is a man between 25 and 39 years old with acute or convalescent COVID-19. The sequencing input was peripheral blood.

The CDR3 DNA sequence: TGTGCCAGTAGTATAGGCCTCGGTGGGCTAGCGGAAAATCAGTATTTT. Amino acids: CASSIGLGGLAENQYF. The rearrangement links TRBV19 to TRBJ2-3; 7 nucleotides align to TRBD2. The CDR3 loop spans 16 amino acids. J gave up 12 bases and V 1 base, and 16 bases lay outside the gene matches. CDR1 LNHDA and CDR2 SQIVND come from the germline V gene (reference sequence).